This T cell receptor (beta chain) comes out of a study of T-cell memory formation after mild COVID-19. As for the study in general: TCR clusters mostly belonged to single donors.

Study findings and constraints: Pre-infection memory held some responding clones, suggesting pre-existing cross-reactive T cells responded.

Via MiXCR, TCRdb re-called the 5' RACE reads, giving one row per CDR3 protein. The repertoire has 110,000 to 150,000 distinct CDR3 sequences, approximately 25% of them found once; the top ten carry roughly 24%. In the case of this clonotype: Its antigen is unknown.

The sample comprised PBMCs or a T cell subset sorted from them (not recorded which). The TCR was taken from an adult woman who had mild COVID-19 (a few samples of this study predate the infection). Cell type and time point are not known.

CDR3 DNA sequence: TGTGCCAGCAGTTTGAGTCCGGAAAACATTCAGTACTTC. It translates to CASSLSPENIQYF. The rearrangement links TRBV27 to TRBJ2-4; no clear D gene. This CDR3 region has 13 residues. The germline V and J ends were trimmed by 3 bases and 5 bases, with 8 bases remaining between them. Per the germline V gene, CDR1 is MNHEY and CDR2 is SMNVEV (reference sequence).